This T cell receptor (beta chain) was observed in a study of chemoradiotherapy in HPV16-positive cancers. On the study more broadly: Functional T-cell assays on a couple of HPV16-positive patients' cells defined candidate HPV-specific clones and common TCR motifs.

As concerns this clone: Antigen: not known.

General study points: Only two HPV16-positive patients supplied the functional HPV-specificity definition. Better recurrence-free survival went with HPV-responsive T-cell expansion in HPV16-positive patients.

Clones were read by immunoSEQ multiplex PCR, and TCRdb kept only the in-frame ones, dropping some. In the table there are 11,000 or so clones, more than 75% of which are singletons. The CDR3 runs 15 residues. CDR1 and CDR2 (germline): MNHEY, SVGAGI. The J segment lost 1 base and the V segment lost 6 bases, leaving 8 bases of the junction unmatched. The TCR comes from a human donor with HPV-associated anogenital cancer. This sample was gathered from a patient who underwent chemoradiotherapy. The V and J genes are TRBV6-5 and TRBJ2-5, with TRBD1 matching 7 bases. The CDR3 protein is CASSSRDSLQETQYF. DNA for the CDR3: TGTGCCAGCAGCAGCCGGGACAGCCTCCAAGAGACCCAGTACTTC.